This T cell receptor (beta chain) stems from a study of T cells in localized non-small cell lung cancer (dated by TCRdb to about 2020). About the study as a whole: The study examined T cell repertoires in 200 to 250 patients with early-stage NSCLC and compared tumors with uninvolved tumor-adjacent lungs. The cohort consisted of approximately 240 treatment-naive NSCLC patients whose localized lung tumors had been resected. NSCLC patients had a mean age of approximately 70 years, and 129 were male and around 110 female.

The germline V and J ends show losses of 2 bases and 7 bases respectively, and no gene match explains 5 bases of the junction. Its CDR3 holds 15 amino acids, cysteine through phenylalanine. Here the CDR3 DNA is all that survives: 45 bases in frame from base 1. From the germline V gene, CDR1 is ENHRY and CDR2 is SYGVKD. A note on this clone: Its antigen is unknown. No qualities accompany the bases; no much larger clone lies one base away.

General findings and caveats noted by the study authors: Since the design was exploratory, TCR variables were selected using unadjusted p-values with no false-discovery rate correction. Uninvolved tumor-adjacent lung showed the highest T cell clonality, higher than tumor, which suggests more focused antigenic responses in the uninvolved tumor-adjacent lung. Because multi-region tumor sequencing was not performed, intratumor heterogeneity could not be ruled out. Higher T cell density in blood was associated with longer overall survival, whereas higher clonality in adjacent lung was associated with shorter survival. A median of around 57 of the top 100 tumor clones were detected in paired uninvolved adjacent lung, and some 29 of these tumor clones were also found among the top 100 clones of the paired uninvolved adjacent lung.

TCR beta CDR3 regions were sequenced from DNA using the immunoSEQ Assay. In the authors' own workflow: T cell density was computed as TCR beta template counts normalized to usable DNA estimated by amplifying housekeeping genes. Richness was estimated with the preseqR package, extrapolating to 400,000 templates for PBMC samples and 120,000 templates for tissue samples. Clonality was defined as one minus Pielou's evenness. Tissue-enriched TCRs were identified by differential abundance testing using productive amino-acid clonotypes, minimum total count 5 and alpha 0.1. Repertoire overlap between compartments was quantified with the Jaccard Index and Morisita Overlap Index. TCR beta CDR3s were clustered by GLIPH together with public tetramer-defined viral CDR3s, and at least three viral sequences plus V-gene enrichment were required for viral motifs. This immuneACCESS table, as held by TCRdb, lists in-frame sequences with V and J called but not all clones. Of the missing ones, under half trace to an unresolved V gene in checked studies; the others have no known cause. From that table come the V and J calls and clone size; the DNA was used to work out D and trimming. The sample profile shows some 2,600 clones; roughly 31% of them were found once. The ten largest clones capture about 8% of the sample.

At diagnosis, tumor, uninvolved tumor-adjacent lung and peripheral blood were collected and then preserved as a mix of FFPE and fresh-frozen material. This chain is built from TRBV10-3 and TRBJ1-2, and TRBD1 aligns with 12 junction nucleotides. The clonotype originates from a man aged 35-69 years with stage II squamous cell lung carcinoma. Material: lung tumor tissue, obtained before any cancer treatment. The CDR3 reads as follows: CAISEEGQGAVGYTF. The sequenced DNA: TGTGCCATCAGTGAGGAGGGACAGGGGGCGGTTGGCTACACCTTC.